This entry lists 20 T cell receptor beta chains sequenced from one sample in a study of shared clonotypes between healthy human individuals. CD8 cells regarded as naive lacked CD45RO, were positively chosen for CCR7, and omitted terminally differentiated effector memory CD45RA+ cells. Clones were sequenced by immunoSEQ multiplex PCR, and TCRdb holds only the in-frame ones, with some missing. This sample carries more than 2 million clones, just over 90% of them seen once, and the ten largest clones take 1.5% to 2%. Sequencing was performed on naive CD8+ T cells from PBMCs. The receptors here all came from a man between 18 and 29 years old in good health. Some clones in this sample may be carry-over from other donors' samples.

The chain uses TRBV10-3 and TRBJ1-1; D gene uncertain. CDR3 size: 14 residues. The germline V gene has CDR1 ENHRY and CDR2 SYGVKD. Trimming took 2 bases from V and 6 from J, leaving 13 bases between them. The CDR3, as DNA: TGTGCCATCAGTGAGAACCCGAATAGCGCTGAAGCTTTCTTT. Protein sequence: CAISENPNSAEAFF.

This chain links TRBV7-8 with TRBJ2-5, with D hard to call. The CDR3 totals 14 residues. Deletions cut 0 bases from V and 4 bases from J, with 9 bases between. Germline-derived CDR1 and CDR2 are SGHVS and FQNEAQ. The CDR3 nucleotides are TGTGCCAGCAGCTTAGCGGGCAGTAGAGAGACCCAGTACTTC. It is translated as CASSLAGSRETQYF.

The CDR3 sequence: CASSSRDNYNEQFF. In nucleotides, the CDR3 is TGTGCCAGCAGCTCCCGGGACAACTACAATGAGCAGTTCTTC. V and J are TRBV7-3 and TRBJ2-1; a possible D gene is TRBD1 (6 bases). V was pared by 4 bases and J by 3 bases, with 10 bases between. The germline gives CDR1 SGHTA, CDR2 FQGTGA. This CDR3 comprises 14 residues.

This clone was seen a single time. The chain couples TRBV11-2 to TRBJ2-1; TRBD2 matches 7 bases. Per germline, CDR1 SGHAT and CDR2 FQNNGV. V trimming: 5 bases; J trimming: 5 bases; junction bases outside the gene matches: 15. The CDR3 spans 17 residues. CDR3 coding DNA: TGTGCCAGCAGCCCTATCCCCAGCGGGACTTTCGACAATGAGCAGTTCTTC. It yields the protein CASSPIPSGTFDNEQFF.

The genes are TRBV4-3 and TRBJ1-2; 9 nucleotides match TRBD1. V lost 1 base to trimming and J lost 7 bases; unmatched junction nucleotides: 10. Germline values: CDR1 LGHNA, CDR2 YSLEER. CDR3 size: 16 residues. CDR3 coding DNA: TGCGCCAGCAGCCAAGTCCCGAAACAGGGGGCTGGTGGCTACACCTTC. It encodes CASSQVPKQGAGGYTF.

On this clone itself: Other DNA sequences in the same sample also yield this CDR3. The CDR3: CSASGYEQYF. CDR3 coding DNA: TGCAGTGCTAGTGGCTACGAGCAGTACTTC. The chain couples TRBV20-1 to TRBJ2-7; D is ambiguous. Trimming left V 3 bases short and J 3 bases short, with 3 bases between. Per the germline V gene, CDR1 is DFQATT and CDR2 is SNEGSKA (reference sequence). The CDR3 has 10 amino acids.

This chain connects TRBV27 to TRBJ2-1; D gene ambiguous. The ends were cut back, 5 bases at V and 6 bases at J, with 20 bases in the middle. CDR1 and CDR2 from the germline V gene are MNHEY and SMNVEV (reference sequence). This CDR3 spans 16 amino acids. The CDR3 sequence: CASSPRISPLFNEQFF. DNA for the CDR3: TGTGCCAGCAGTCCTAGGATTTCACCTCTGTTCAATGAGCAGTTCTTC.

The gene calls are TRBV5-1 and TRBJ2-7; either TRBD1 or TRBD2 may fit D (5 bases each). Trimming stripped 2 bases from V and 5 bases from J, with 14 bases between. The CDR3 consists of 14 residues. Germline-derived CDR1 and CDR2 are SGHRS and YFSETQ. CDR3 region: CASSFGRGYDEQYF. CDR3 coding DNA: TGCGCCAGCAGCTTTGGTCGGGGCTACGACGAGCAGTACTTC.

The chain joins TRBV5-1 to TRBJ2-7, with TRBD1 matching 8 bases. Germline V gene data show CDR1 as SGHRS and CDR2 as YFSETQ. This CDR3 has 15 amino acids. With 4 bases clipped from V and 3 bases from J, the junction kept 9 bases outside the gene matches. The CDR3 DNA reads as TGCGCCAGCAGCGGTGGGACAGGCCATTTCTACGAGCAGTACTTC. It codes for CASSGGTGHFYEQYF.

This clone appeared once. This chain uses TRBV7-9 with TRBJ2-5; D gene ambiguous. The V gene lost 4 bases and the J gene lost 5 bases, with 2 bases spanning the gap. The CDR3 has 10 amino acids. Germline CDR1 is SEHNR and CDR2 is FQNEAQ (reference sequence). CDR3: CASSSETQYF. The DNA of the CDR3 is TGTGCCAGCAGCTCGGAGACCCAGTACTTC. Looking up the rest from reference TRBV7-9 and TRBJ2-5 gives the full variable domain: DTGVSQNPRHKITKRGQNVTFRCDPISEHNRLYWYRQTLGQGPEFLTYFQNEAQLEKSRLLSDRFSAERPKGSFSTLEIQRTEQGDSAMYLCASSSETQYFGPGTRLLVL.

The chain carries TRBV27 and TRBJ2-3; TRBD2 matches 8 bases. The CDR3 spans 16 residues. Germline loops: CDR1 MNHEY, CDR2 SMNVEV (reference sequence). V lost 3 bases to trimming and J lost 5 bases; unmatched junction nucleotides: 10. The CDR3 sequence is CASSFRRGGTEDTQYF. The CDR3 nucleotides are TGTGCCAGCAGTTTCCGCCGGGGGGGGACGGAAGATACGCAGTATTTT.

V gene TRBV29-1 combines with J gene TRBJ1-1; D remains ambiguous. The germline V and J ends were trimmed by 8 bases and 6 bases, with 19 bases remaining between them. This CDR3 has 13 amino acids. Germline V gene sequence: CDR1 SQVTM, CDR2 ANQGSEA. The CDR3 loop reads CSPYRWGSAEAFF. As DNA, the CDR3 is TGCAGCCCCTACCGTTGGGGTAGCGCTGAAGCTTTCTTT.

The chain carries TRBV27 and TRBJ1-2; possible D gene TRBD1, 6 bases. Trimming took 5 bases from V and 6 from J, leaving 19 bases between them. The germline gives CDR1 MNHEY, CDR2 SMNVEV (reference sequence). This CDR3 contains 15 residues. CDR3 protein: CASSPYLAGVDGYTF. The CDR3 nucleotides are TGTGCCAGCAGTCCCTATTTGGCAGGGGTTGATGGCTACACCTTC.

This clone has more than one count but fewer than ten. Other nucleotide sequences in the sample specify the same CDR3. The chain uses TRBV30 and TRBJ1-1, with no clear D. This CDR3 spans 13 amino acids. V was clipped by 0 bases and J by 1 base, with 6 bases between them. The germline gives CDR1 GTSNPN, CDR2 SVGIG (reference sequence). CDR3 nucleotide sequence: TGTGCCTGGAGTGTGTTTGGGAACACTGAAGCTTTCTTT. Translation gives CAWSVFGNTEAFF.

J is TRBJ2-7 and V is TRBV28; 7 nucleotides align to TRBD1. The CDR3 has 16 amino acids. Germline lookup yields CDR1 MDHEN and CDR2 SYDVKM. V dropped 4 bases and J dropped 1; count of bases not matched to a gene: 10. The CDR3 loop reads CASSYRDRVRSYEQYF. Here the CDR3 DNA reads TGTGCCAGCAGTTACAGAGACAGGGTCCGGTCCTACGAGCAGTACTTC.

The V gene is TRBV28, the J gene TRBJ1-5; 7 nucleotides align to TRBD1. Germline V gives CDR1 MDHEN, CDR2 SYDVKM. J was trimmed by 0 bases and V by 6 bases; bases with no gene match: 11. The CDR3 has 17 amino acids. The CDR3 loop reads CASRLLGTALSNQPQHF. The CDR3 nucleotides read TGTGCCAGCAGACTACTAGGGACAGCTCTTAGCAATCAGCCCCAGCATTTT.

The chain has TRBV25-1 and TRBJ1-3; tentatively, D is TRBD1 (5 bases). Trimming pared 1 base from V and 5 bases from J, leaving 9 bases between. This CDR3 contains 14 residues. Germline-derived CDR1 and CDR2 are MGHDK and SYGVNS. The CDR3 DNA reads as TGTGCCAGCAGTGAATGGGGGGGAAGAAACACCATATATTTT. It codes for CASSEWGGRNTIYF.

The chain carries TRBV11-2 and TRBJ2-5; a possible D gene is TRBD1 (5 bases). CDR1 and CDR2 (germline): SGHAT, FQNNGV. Trimming stripped 5 bases from V and 0 bases from J, with 10 bases between. The CDR3 spans 14 residues. CDR3 protein: CASSIRTYQETQYF. CDR3 DNA: TGTGCCAGCAGCATCAGGACATACCAAGAGACCCAGTACTTC.

The rearrangement joins TRBV7-3 to TRBJ2-1; maybe TRBD2 (6 bases). V lost 2 bases and J lost 2, with 10 bases in between. Germline V gene sequence: CDR1 SGHTA, CDR2 FQGTGA. The length of the CDR3 is 15 residues. CDR3 loop: CASSLGGGTYNEQFF. CDR3 coding DNA: TGTGCCAGCAGCTTAGGGGGAGGCACCTACAATGAGCAGTTCTTC.

Of note for this clone: Other DNA sequences in the same sample also yield this CDR3. CDR3 in DNA: TGTGCCAGCACCTTGACAGGTAACACTGAAGCTTTCTTT. Amino acid sequence: CASTLTGNTEAFF. V and J are TRBV28 and TRBJ1-1; perhaps TRBD1 as D (6 bases). V was shortened by 7 bases and J by 2 bases, with 11 bases between the two germline ends. CDR1 is MDHEN, CDR2 SYDVKM, per germline. The CDR3 is 13 amino acids.